The present entry profiles one T cell receptor beta chain with its context. Its antigen is not identified. Here immunoSEQ multiplex PCR was the method, and the copy in TCRdb shows in-frame clones only, minus some. This sample has tens of thousands of clones, with 90% found just once. The data were obtained in a study of T cell responses to AZD1222 COVID-19 vaccine. Study-wide points: The CD4 TCRs associated with vaccination extended across spike and predominated at 160-218 and 743-854. Sampling captured repertoires only after the peak T cell response. After two AZD1222 doses, spike-specific TCR breadth and depth rose versus day 0. Baseline seropositivity characterized only six or seven AZD1222 recipients.

CDR1 and CDR2 (germline): LNHDA, SQIVND (reference sequence). The CDR3 is 14 residues long. The germline V and J ends were trimmed by 6 bases and 4 bases, with 13 bases remaining between them. The chain uses TRBV19 and TRBJ1-3; D perhaps matches TRBD1 (6 bases). The sequence came from an adult who received the AZD1222 COVID-19 vaccine. The sample here was peripheral blood, taken 28 days after the second AZD1222 dose. The DNA for the CDR3 is TGTGCCAGTAGGGGGGACACCGCAGGAAACACCATATATTTT. It yields the protein CASRGDTAGNTIYF.